The entry that follows covers one TCR beta chain sequence. The CDR3 runs 12 residues. The ends were cut back, 8 bases at V and 4 bases at J, with 9 bases in the middle. Germline lookup yields CDR1 WNHNN and CDR2 SYGVQD (reference sequence). Cohort allocation depended upon clinical history that participants reported. Sequencing was performed with immunoSEQ multiplex PCR; in TCRdb, only in-frame clones are kept and a portion is missing. The repertoire consists of 140,000 to 150,000 clones, with 87% occurring once and the leading ten covering approximately 10%. The data belong to a study of blood T cell repertoires in COVID-19. Turning to the study itself: Researchers got acute and convalescent COVID-19 samples from the United States, Italy and Spain.

The origin of this receptor is a man aged 60 to 75 who had recovered from COVID-19. The chain joins TRBV10-1 to TRBJ1-5; tentative D call: TRBD1 (6 bases). Sequences were obtained from PBMCs or T cells enriched from blood (not recorded which). The CDR3 coding sequence is TGCGCCAGCTCCAGGGGTAATCAGCCCCAGCATTTT. This codes for CASSRGNQPQHF.